This T cell receptor (beta chain) was captured by sequencing in a study of T-cell memory formation after mild COVID-19. About this clonotype: The antigen is undetermined.

Study-level findings and limits: Mainly CM and EM harbored the contracting CD4+ clones; mainly EMRA harbored the CD8+ ones. Clonal second-wave expansions that peaked on day 37 had unconfirmed SARS-CoV-2 specificity.

TCRdb ran MiXCR on the 5' RACE reads and lists one entry per CDR3 protein. The sample shows 350,000 or so distinct CDR3 sequences, under 25% of them seen only once. The sequencing input was PBMCs or a T cell subset sorted from them (not recorded which). The receptor was isolated from an adult woman who had mild COVID-19 (a few samples of this study predate the infection). Cell type and time point are not known.

In DNA form, the CDR3 reads TGCGCCAGCAGCCAAACGACAGGTCGTGGAAACACCATATATTTT. It translates to CASSQTTGRGNTIYF. This chain connects TRBV4-1 to TRBJ1-3; D might be TRBD1 (6 bases). This CDR3 is built from 15 residues. The germline V gene encodes CDR1 MGHRA and CDR2 YSYEKL. Trimming pared 2 bases from V and 3 bases from J, leaving 11 bases between.